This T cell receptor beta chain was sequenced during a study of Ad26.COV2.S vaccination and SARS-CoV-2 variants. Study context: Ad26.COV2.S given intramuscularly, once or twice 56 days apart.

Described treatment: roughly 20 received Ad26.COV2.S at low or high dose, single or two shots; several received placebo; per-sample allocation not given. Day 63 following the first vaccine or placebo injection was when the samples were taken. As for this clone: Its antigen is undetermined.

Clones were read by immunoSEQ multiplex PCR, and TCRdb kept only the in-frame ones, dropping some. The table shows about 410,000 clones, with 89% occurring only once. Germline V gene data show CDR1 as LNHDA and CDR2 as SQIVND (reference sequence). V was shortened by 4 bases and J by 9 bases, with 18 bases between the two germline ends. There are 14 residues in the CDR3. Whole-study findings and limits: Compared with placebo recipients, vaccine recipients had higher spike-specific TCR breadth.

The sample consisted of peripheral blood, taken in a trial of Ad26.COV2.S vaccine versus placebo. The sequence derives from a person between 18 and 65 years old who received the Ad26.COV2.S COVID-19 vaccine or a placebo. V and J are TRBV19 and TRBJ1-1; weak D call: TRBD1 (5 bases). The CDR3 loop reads CASSTRMAGWKAFF. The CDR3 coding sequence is TGTGCCAGTAGTACCCGGATGGCAGGGTGGAAAGCTTTCTTT. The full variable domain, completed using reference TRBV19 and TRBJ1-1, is DGGITQSPKYLFRKEGQNVTLSCEQNLNHDAMYWYRQDPGQGLRLIYYSQIVNDFQKGDIAEGYSVSREKKESFPLTVTSAQKNPTAFYLCASSTRMAGWKAFFGQGTRLTVV.